A selection of T cell receptor beta chains follows, all from one sample in a study of shared clonotypes between healthy human individuals. The method was immunoSEQ multiplex PCR; TCRdb's version includes in-frame clones alone and lacks a portion of them. Of millions of clones listed, 85% to 95% are singletons. Sequences were obtained from naive CD8+ T cells sorted from blood. The source is a man aged 18-30 years in good health. Each CDR3 is given with its conserved first and last residue. Each record gives: V gene, clone size, D gene, J gene, CDR3 DNA, CDR3 protein. D genes are given only for firm matches. Clone size is shown for a subset of rows, as once, few, many or a class of expanded clone.

>TRBV5-1|.|.|TRBJ2-1
TGCGCCAGCAGCTTGGCAGGGGTCTACAATGAGCAGTTCTTC
CASSLAGVYNEQFF
>TRBV7-9|.|.|TRBJ1-1
TGTGCCAGCAGCTTATCCAGCCAGCTGGCTACAGCTTTCTTT
CASSLSSQLATAFF
>TRBV21-1|.|.|TRBJ2-3
TGTGCCAGCAGCAAATGGGTGAAGCGGGCGAGCACAGATACGCAGTATTTT
CASSKWVKRASTDTQYF
>TRBV10-2|.|.|TRBJ2-7
TGCGCCAGCAGTGACCAGTACGAGCAGTACTTC
CASSDQYEQYF
>TRBV27|.|.|TRBJ2-7
TGTGCCAGCAGGGCGCTGGGCGAGCAGTACTTC
CASRALGEQYF
>TRBV29-1|.|.|TRBJ2-3
TGCAGCGTTCCCCCGACGCGGCCAGATACGCAGTATTTT
CSVPPTRPDTQYF
>TRBV28|.|.|TRBJ2-7
TGTGCCAGCAGTTTTGGCGGAAGCTCCTACGAGCAGTACTTC
CASSFGGSSYEQYF
>TRBV5-1|.|TRBD2|TRBJ2-1
TGCGCCAGCAGCCGTACTCCCGGGACTAGCGGGAGGACCTACAATGAGCAGTTCTTC
CASSRTPGTSGRTYNEQFF
>TRBV27|.|.|TRBJ1-6
TGTGCCAGCAGTAGCCATAATTCACCCCTCCACTTT
CASSSHNSPLHF
>TRBV10-2|.|TRBD1|TRBJ2-1
TGCGCCAGCACACCGATACCCGGGACAGGGATCTACAATGAGCAGTTCTTC
CASTPIPGTGIYNEQFF
>TRBV9|.|.|TRBJ2-7
TGTGCCAGCAGCGTAGGTCCAGCTTGGACCTCCTACGAGCAGTACTTC
CASSVGPAWTSYEQYF
>TRBV6-6|.|TRBD1|TRBJ2-7
TGTGCCAGCAGCTACGGACAGGAGGTATACGAGCAGTACTTC
CASSYGQEVYEQYF
>TRBV29-1|.|.|TRBJ1-2
TGCAGCGTTGAAGAGGGGGGACTTGATGGCTACACCTTC
CSVEEGGLDGYTF
>TRBV19|.|TRBD2|TRBJ2-1
TGTGCCAGTAGTATCCTTCCGACTAGCGGGAGTTATAGTATTGTAGGTGAGCAGTTCTTC
CASSILPTSGSYSIVGEQFF
>TRBV4-1|.|.|TRBJ1-4
TGCGCCAGCAGCCAAGACCGGACCCTTAATGAAAAACTGTTTTTT
CASSQDRTLNEKLFF
>TRBV5-1|.|TRBD2|TRBJ2-3
TGCGCCAGCAGTCGGGGGGGACGAGACACAGATACGCAGTATTTT
CASSRGGRDTDTQYF
>TRBV5-4|.|TRBD1|TRBJ1-1
TGTGCCAGCAGCGGGACAGGGGTTGAAGCTTTCTTT
CASSGTGVEAFF
>TRBV15|.|.|TRBJ1-5
TGTGCCACCAGCAGAGATTTAGGCAATCAGCCCCAGCATTTT
CATSRDLGNQPQHF
>TRBV4-3|.|.|TRBJ2-2
TGCGCCAGCAGCCAAGAAAACGGGGAGCTGTTTTTT
CASSQENGELFF
>TRBV10-2|few|TRBD2|TRBJ2-3
TGCGCCAGCAGTGATACTAGCGAAAGCACAGATACGCAGTATTTT
CASSDTSESTDTQYF
>TRBV4-1|.|TRBD2|TRBJ2-5
TGCGCCAGCACAGCCATAGCGGGAGGGCCCGGGGAGACCCAGTACTTC
CASTAIAGGPGETQYF
>TRBV4-1|.|TRBD2|TRBJ2-7
TGCGCCAGCAGCCAAGAAAGCGGGGGTTATTACGAGCAGTACTTC
CASSQESGGYYEQYF
>TRBV27|.|TRBD1|TRBJ2-7
TGTGCCAGCAGTCCGTGGACAGGGGGCGAGCAGTACTTC
CASSPWTGGEQYF
>TRBV19|.|.|TRBJ1-4
TGTGCCAGTAGTATGGGGATTTGGGAAAAACTGTTTTTT
CASSMGIWEKLFF
>TRBV27|.|.|TRBJ1-5
TGTGCCAGCAGTTTTGTTGGGGTGGAGGGTATACAGCCCCAGCATTTT
CASSFVGVEGIQPQHF
>TRBV5-6|.|.|TRBJ1-1
TGTGCCAGCAGCGGGGGATTGACTGAAGCTTTCTTT
CASSGGLTEAFF
>TRBV29-1|.|.|TRBJ2-3
TGCAGCGTGCGAGCACAAAGCGGAGGATCCTCGCCAGATACGCAGTATTTT
CSVRAQSGGSSPDTQYF
>TRBV2|.|.|TRBJ2-1
TGTGCCAGCAGTGAAGGGTACGGAACCTACAATGAGCAGTTCTTC
CASSEGYGTYNEQFF
>TRBV13|.|.|TRBJ2-7
TGTGCCAGCAGCTTTAACTACGAGCAGTACTTC
CASSFNYEQYF